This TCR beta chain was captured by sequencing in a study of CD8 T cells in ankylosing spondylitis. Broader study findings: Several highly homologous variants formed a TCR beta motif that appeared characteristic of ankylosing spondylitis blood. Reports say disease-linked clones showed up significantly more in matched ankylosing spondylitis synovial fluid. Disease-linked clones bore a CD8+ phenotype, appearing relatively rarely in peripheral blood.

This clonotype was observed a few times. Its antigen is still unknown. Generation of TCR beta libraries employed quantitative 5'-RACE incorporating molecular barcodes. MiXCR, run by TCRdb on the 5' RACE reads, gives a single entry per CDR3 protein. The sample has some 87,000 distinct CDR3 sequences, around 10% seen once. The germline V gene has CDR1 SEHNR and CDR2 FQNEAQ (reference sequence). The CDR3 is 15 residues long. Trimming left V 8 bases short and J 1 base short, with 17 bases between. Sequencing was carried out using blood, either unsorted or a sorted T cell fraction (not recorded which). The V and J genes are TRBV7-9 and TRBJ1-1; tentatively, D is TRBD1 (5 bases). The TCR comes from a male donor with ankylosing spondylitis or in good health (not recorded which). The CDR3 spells CASLLTEPSNTEAFF. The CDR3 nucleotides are TGTGCCAGCCTACTGACAGAGCCTTCGAACACTGAAGCTTTCTTT.